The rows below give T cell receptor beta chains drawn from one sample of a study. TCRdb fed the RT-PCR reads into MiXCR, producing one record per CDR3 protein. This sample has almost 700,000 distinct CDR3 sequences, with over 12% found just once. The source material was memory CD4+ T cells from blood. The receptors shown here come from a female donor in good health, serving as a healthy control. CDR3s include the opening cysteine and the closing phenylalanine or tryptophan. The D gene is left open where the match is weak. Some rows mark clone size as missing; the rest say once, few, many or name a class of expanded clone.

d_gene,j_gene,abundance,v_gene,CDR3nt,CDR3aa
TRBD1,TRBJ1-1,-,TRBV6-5,TGTGCCAGCAGTTACTCGACGGGGAAAGGGGGCTTCACTGAAGCTTTCTTT,CASSYSTGKGGFTEAFF
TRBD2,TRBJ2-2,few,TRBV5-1,TGCGCCAGCAGCGACTTAGCGGGAGGAAACACCGGGGAGCTGTTTTTT,CASSDLAGGNTGELFF
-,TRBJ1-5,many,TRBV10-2,TGCGCCAGCAGTGAGTCTGCAGGACCCAACAATCAGCCCCAGCATTTT,CASSESAGPNNQPQHF
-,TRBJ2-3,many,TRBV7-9,TGTGCCAGCAGCTTAGAGCAGGGACGTCCGTCGACAGATACGCAGTATTTT,CASSLEQGRPSTDTQYF
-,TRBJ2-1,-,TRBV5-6,TGTGCCAGCAGCCCGGCGGGGCAGGGGGCCTACAATGAGCAGTTCTTC,CASSPAGQGAYNEQFF
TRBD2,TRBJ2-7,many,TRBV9,TGTGCCAGCGGGAGGGACCTCTACGAGCAGTACTTC,CASGRDLYEQYF
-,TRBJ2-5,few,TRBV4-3,TGCGCCAGCAGCCACCCAGGGGCGGGTGAGACCCAGTACTTC,CASSHPGAGETQYF
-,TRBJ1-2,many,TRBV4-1,TGCGCCAGCAGCCAAGATGCGGGGGTCACGCGGGGCTACACCTTC,CASSQDAGVTRGYTF
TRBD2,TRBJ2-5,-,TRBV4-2,TGTGCCAGCAGCCAGGGACTAGATCTGAAGACCCAGTACTTC,CASSQGLDLKTQYF
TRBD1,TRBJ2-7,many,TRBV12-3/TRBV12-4,TGTGCCAGCAGTCCCGGTCCCAGGACAGGGATTTACGAGCAGTACTTC,CASSPGPRTGIYEQYF
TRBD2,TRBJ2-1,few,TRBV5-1,TGCGCCAGCAGCTCAGTAGCGGGGACGTACAATGAGCAGTTCTTC,CASSSVAGTYNEQFF
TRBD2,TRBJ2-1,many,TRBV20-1,TGCAGTGCTAGGTACCTAGCGGGTTCCGACCCCTTC,CSARYLAGSDPF
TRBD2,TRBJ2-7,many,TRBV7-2,TGTGCCAGCAGCCTCCTAGCGGGAGAGTCCGAGCAGTACTTC,CASSLLAGESEQYF
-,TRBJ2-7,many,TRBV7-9,TGTGCCAGCAACCGCTATGGGGGTGAATCCTACGAGCAGTACTTC,CASNRYGGESYEQYF
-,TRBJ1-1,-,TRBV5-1,TGCGCCAGCAGGATGGCAGAGAACACTGAAGCTTTCTTT,CASRMAENTEAFF
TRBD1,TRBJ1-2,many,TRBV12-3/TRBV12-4,TGTGCCAGCAGTTTAGGGAGGAGGGGGCTACTCTATGGCTACACCTTC,CASSLGRRGLLYGYTF